The entry below gives a single T cell receptor beta chain sequence along with its context. Its antigen is not known. This entry is derived from a study of spatial heterogeneity in lung cancer. Study context: Every unique TCR and UMI combination, on average, appeared more than ten times in raw reads.

The CDR3 length is 13 residues. The V end was cut by 6 bases, the J end by 3 bases, with 11 bases between. Germline values: CDR1 MDHEN, CDR2 SYDVKM. TCRdb used MiXCR to reprocess the 5' RACE reads, holding one entry per CDR3 protein. This sample yields about 52,000 distinct CDR3 sequences, of which around 7% are seen a single time; less than 45% belongs to the top ten. General study results and limits: Ubiquitous expanded tumor TCRs surfaced in blood more at resection than they did at follow-up.

This sample's time point: blood at routine non-recurrence follow-up after resection. Without sorting, whole RNA was sequenced from tumor, nontumor lung or frozen PBMC. The clonotype was recovered from a female donor with early-stage non-small cell lung cancer. This chain uses TRBV28 with TRBJ1-2; D remains unclear. This specimen consisted of PBMCs, obtained at follow-up. The CDR3 is CASRLTSYYGYTF. DNA of the CDR3: TGTGCCAGCAGGCTGACGAGCTACTATGGCTACACCTTC.